Only a few counts were recorded for the clone carrying this TCR beta chain. Its specificity is not known. Trimming removed 7 bases from V and 0 bases from J, with 12 bases in between. Germline CDR1 reads KGHSH; CDR2 reads LQKENI. CDR3 length: 14 amino acids. This sample is drawn from a study of response to subunit inactivated influenza vaccine. Study-wide results and limits: After each seasonal influenza vaccination, few new T cells are recruited, the authors suggested.

From the RT-PCR reads, TCRdb called clonotypes with MiXCR, one entry per CDR3 protein. The table lists some 600,000 distinct CDR3 sequences, about 15% of them singletons. This material consisted of PBMCs from blood, taken roughly 2 weeks before vaccination. The V gene is TRBV18, the J gene TRBJ2-5; D remains ambiguous. The sequence was obtained from a man over 45 who received an inactivated influenza vaccine. Written as DNA, the CDR3 is TGTGCCAGCTTGAAGGACCTTAACCAAGAGACCCAGTACTTC. It codes for CASLKDLNQETQYF.